This TCR beta chain comes out of a study of CD8 T cells in ankylosing spondylitis. General study findings and limits: A TCR beta motif made of under 10 highly homologous variants seemed typical of ankylosing spondylitis blood. CD8+ by phenotype, disease-linked clones were relatively rare in peripheral blood.

This clonotype was recorded many times. Antigen unknown. Using quantitative 5'-RACE with molecular barcodes, the authors made TCR beta libraries. TCRdb re-derived calls from the 5' RACE reads in MiXCR, one entry per CDR3 protein. The profile shows more than 300,000 distinct CDR3 sequences, approximately 10% of them singletons. The CDR3 is made up of 14 amino acids. CDR1 and CDR2 (germline): SGHRS, YFSETQ. V lost 4 bases to trimming and J lost 6 bases, with 16 bases between them. The TCR sequence derives from a female donor with ankylosing spondylitis or in good health (not recorded which). The V and J genes are TRBV5-1 and TRBJ1-2; D perhaps matches TRBD1 (5 bases). The sample consisted of blood, either unsorted or a sorted T cell fraction (not recorded which). CDR3 loop: CASSPADGANGYTF. In DNA form, the CDR3 reads TGCGCCAGCAGCCCAGCTGACGGGGCGAATGGCTACACCTTC.